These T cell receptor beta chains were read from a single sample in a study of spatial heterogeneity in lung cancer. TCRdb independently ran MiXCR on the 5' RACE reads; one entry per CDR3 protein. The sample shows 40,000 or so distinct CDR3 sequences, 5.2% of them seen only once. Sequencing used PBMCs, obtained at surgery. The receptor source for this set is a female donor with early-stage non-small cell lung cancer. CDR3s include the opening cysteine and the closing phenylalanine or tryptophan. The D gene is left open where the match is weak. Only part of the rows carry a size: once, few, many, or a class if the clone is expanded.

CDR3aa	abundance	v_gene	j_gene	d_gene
CASSLPPGTGAYEQYF	-	TRBV3-1	TRBJ2-7	TRBD1
CASSLRTRKYF	medium-sized	TRBV7-2	TRBJ2-5	TRBD2
CASSFTSGGRETQYF	many	TRBV11-2	TRBJ2-5	TRBD2
CASSPLDRGPSPLHF	many	TRBV18	TRBJ1-6	TRBD1
CASSLRDHTYEQYF	few	TRBV7-2	TRBJ2-7	-
CASRRQKLLRLNTEAFF	many	TRBV21-1	TRBJ1-1	-
CSATHGLGEQYF	many	TRBV20-1	TRBJ2-7	-
CASSQVIPGLYEQYF	many	TRBV4-1	TRBJ2-7	-
CASGDTGIGGANVLTF	many	TRBV28	TRBJ2-6	-
CASSLRVGGTRSGTQYF	many	TRBV12-3/TRBV12-4	TRBJ2-5	TRBD2
CAIRKQLAGGNEQFF	many	TRBV10-3	TRBJ2-1	TRBD2
CASSRGQEQETQYF	many	TRBV18	TRBJ2-5	TRBD1
CSVGVRTPVYGYTF	many	TRBV29-1	TRBJ1-2	-
CASSDGSYGYTF	many	TRBV10-2	TRBJ1-2	-
CASSYRPGRGDTQYF	few	TRBV6-2/TRBV6-3	TRBJ2-3	-
CASNQGLGNQPQHF	many	TRBV2	TRBJ1-5	-
CASSQDLNRYNEQFF	many	TRBV14	TRBJ2-1	-
CASSPMSSYEQYF	few	TRBV4-2	TRBJ2-7	-
CASSQDWIGGRAFF	many	TRBV3-1	TRBJ1-1	-
CASSPSTDTQYF	many	TRBV7-2	TRBJ2-3	-
CASSLWTEGRFF	-	TRBV5-4	TRBJ2-1	-
CSAGDNSNQPQHF	few	TRBV20-1	TRBJ1-5	-
CASTRMGTQYF	many	TRBV2	TRBJ2-5	-
CASRTANLAKNIQYF	many	TRBV19	TRBJ2-4	-
CASRGQQGSEQYF	many	TRBV5-8	TRBJ2-7	-
CVSSLDGLAGDTQYF	-	TRBV13	TRBJ2-3	TRBD2
CASSLDAGRLLNTEAFF	few	TRBV5-4	TRBJ1-1	-
CASTAISPEGNEQFF	-	TRBV5-7	TRBJ2-1	-
CASSPTGTGAYNEQFF	-	TRBV7-4	TRBJ2-1	-
CSASKLQGAIEAFF	many	TRBV20-1	TRBJ1-1	TRBD1
CASSRTARGNTIYF	many	TRBV12-3/TRBV12-4	TRBJ1-3	-